The 6 T cell receptor beta chains below all came from one sample that was sequenced in a study of PD-L1 blockade in urothelial cancer. Generated by immunoSEQ multiplex PCR, the TCRdb table keeps only in-frame clones and is missing some. This sample carries 130,000 or so clones, approximately 84% of them seen once, and the ten largest clones take around 3.2%. The time point: pretreatment peripheral blood. Material: PBMCs, obtained around atezolizumab (anti-PD-L1) treatment. The receptors come from a man over 45 with urothelial cancer.

This chain links TRBV10-3 with TRBJ2-2; possibly TRBD1 for D (5 bases). Trimming stripped 3 bases from V and 4 bases from J, with 12 bases between. CDR3 length: 15 amino acids. CDR1 is ENHRY and CDR2 is SYGVKD in the germline V gene. CDR3 in amino acids: CAISDWGERTGELFF. Here the CDR3 DNA reads TGTGCCATCAGTGACTGGGGCGAGCGCACCGGGGAGCTGTTTTTT.

V usage is TRBV18 and J usage is TRBJ2-3; TRBD2 might be the D (5 bases). The CDR3 spans 14 residues. The germline V and J ends were trimmed by 1 base and 5 bases, with 10 bases remaining between them. Looked up from germline, CDR1 is KGHSH and CDR2 is LQKENI. The chain's CDR3 is CASSPQSGEDTQYF. DNA of the CDR3: TGTGCCAGCTCACCACAATCCGGGGAAGATACGCAGTATTTT. The variable domain in full, with the rest retrieved from reference TRBV18 and TRBJ2-3, is NAGVMQNPRHLVRRRGQEARLRCSPMKGHSHVYWYRQLPEEGLKFMVYLQKENIIDESGMPKERFSAEFPKEGPSILRIQQVVRGDSAAYFCASSPQSGEDTQYFGPGTRLTVL.

The V call is TRBV4-1, the J call TRBJ2-2; D is perhaps TRBD1 (6 bases). Trimming removed 1 base at V and 9 bases at J, with 18 bases between. Germline CDR1 and CDR2: MGHRA and YSYEKL. This CDR3 comprises 16 residues. CDR3 nucleotides: TGCGCCAGCAGCCAAGGTGTAGGGACAACTACTCGGGAGCTGTTTTTT. This gives the protein CASSQGVGTTTRELFF.

This clone was seen only once. The rearrangement joins TRBV7-9 to TRBJ1-4; D might be TRBD1 (6 bases). Trimming removed 5 bases from V and 5 bases from J, with 9 bases in between. Germline V CDR1 and CDR2: SEHNR, FQNEAQ (reference sequence). CDR3 size: 13 residues. The CDR3 here is CASSTGQNEKLFF. CDR3 bases: TGTGCCAGCAGCACCGGACAGAATGAAAAACTGTTTTTT.

The rearrangement links TRBV19 to TRBJ1-5; D is perhaps TRBD1 (6 bases). V was pared by 3 bases and J by 4 bases, with 13 bases between. CDR1 and CDR2 (germline): LNHDA, SQIVND (reference sequence). This CDR3 region has 15 residues. Here the CDR3 DNA reads TGTGCCAGTAGTATCGGACAGACAAGTAATCAGCCCCAGCATTTT. This gives the protein CASSIGQTSNQPQHF.

J is TRBJ2-7 and V is TRBV7-2, with 9 bases fitting TRBD1. The CDR3 is 15 residues long. Looked up from germline, CDR1 is SGHTA and CDR2 is FQGNSA. The V and J ends lost 5 bases and 4 bases, in that order; junction bases with no gene match: 9. CDR3 coding DNA: TGTGCCAGCAGCCACTGGACAGGGGAGGTATACGAGCAGTACTTC. This gives the protein CASSHWTGEVYEQYF.